Sequencing of this T cell receptor beta chain was carried out in a study of T cell responses to AZD1222 COVID-19 vaccine. Findings of the study overall: Baseline serology detected seropositivity in only six AZD1222 recipients.

This table comes from immunoSEQ multiplex PCR, and its TCRdb copy is limited to in-frame clones, with some not included. The sample has 150,000 to 180,000 clones, 80% to 90% seen once. As regards this clone: The antigen remains unidentified.

This CDR3 region has 15 residues. Germline V CDR1 and CDR2: MNHNY, SVGAGI (reference sequence). The V end lost 0 bases, the J end lost 1 base, and 9 bases lay between the germline ends. The chain recombines TRBV6-6 with TRBJ1-1, with unresolved D. The receptor comes from an adult who had recovered from COVID-19. The source was peripheral blood, collected after recovery from COVID-19. CDR3 bases: TGTGCCAGCAGTTACTCTACGGGAGAGAACACTGAAGCTTTCTTT. This translates into CASSYSTGENTEAFF.